This T cell receptor beta chain was found in a study of blood T cells in healthy people across ages. This clonotype has only a few counts. Germline CDR1 SQVTM, CDR2 ANQGSEA. The V gene end was trimmed by 6 bases and the J gene end by 5 bases; junction bases not matched to a gene: 10. The CDR3 length is 16 residues. With a J-beta primer mix and a sample-barcoded 5' primer, a second PCR ran about 6 to 11 cycles. TCRdb recomputed calls from the 5' RACE reads with MiXCR, one row per CDR3 protein. This sample has about 800,000 distinct CDR3 sequences; more than 20% occur once, and the top ten carry more than 3%. These records were also assigned to another study, of T cells of mothers and their children.

The J gene is TRBJ2-5, the V gene TRBV29-1; 15 positions agree with TRBD2. Sequencing was performed on blood. The sequence was obtained from a boy aged 5 to 17 in good health. The CDR3 loop is CSVNGGLAGGLETQYF. The CDR3 coding sequence is TGCAGCGTCAACGGCGGACTAGCGGGGGGGCTGGAGACCCAGTACTTC.